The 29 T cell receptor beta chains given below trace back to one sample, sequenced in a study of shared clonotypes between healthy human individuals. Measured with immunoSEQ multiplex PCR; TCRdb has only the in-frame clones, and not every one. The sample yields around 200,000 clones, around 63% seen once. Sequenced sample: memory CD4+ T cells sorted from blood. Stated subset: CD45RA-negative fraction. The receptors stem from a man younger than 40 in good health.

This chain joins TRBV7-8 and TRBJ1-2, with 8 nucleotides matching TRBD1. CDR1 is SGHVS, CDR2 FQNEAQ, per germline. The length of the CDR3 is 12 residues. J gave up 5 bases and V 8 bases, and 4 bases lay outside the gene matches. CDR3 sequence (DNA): TGTGCCAGCGGGGGGACAGGATATGGCTACACCTTC. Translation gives CASGGTGYGYTF. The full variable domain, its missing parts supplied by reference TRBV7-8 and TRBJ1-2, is GAGVSQSPRYKVAKRGQDVALRCDPISGHVSLFWYQQALGQGPEFLTYFQNEAQLDKSGLPSDRFFAERPEGSVSTLKIQRTQQEDSAVYLCASGGTGYGYTFGSGTRLTVV.

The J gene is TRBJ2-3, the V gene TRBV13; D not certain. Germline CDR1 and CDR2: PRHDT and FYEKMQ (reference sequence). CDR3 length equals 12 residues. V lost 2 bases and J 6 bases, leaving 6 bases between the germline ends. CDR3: CASSLLGDTQYF. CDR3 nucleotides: TGTGCCAGCAGCTTATTGGGGGATACGCAGTATTTT.

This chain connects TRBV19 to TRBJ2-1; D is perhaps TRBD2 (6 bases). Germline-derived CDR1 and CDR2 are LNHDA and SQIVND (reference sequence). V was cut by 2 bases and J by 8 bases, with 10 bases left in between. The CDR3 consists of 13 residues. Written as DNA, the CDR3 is TGTGCCAGTAGTATACGGCGGGGCGATGAGCAGTTCTTC. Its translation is CASSIRRGDEQFF.

The CDR3 sequence is CAVSGGGLAGYTF. CDR3 nucleotide sequence: TGTGCAGTGAGTGGGGGAGGGCTGGCTGGCTACACCTTC. The V and J genes are TRBV28 and TRBJ1-2; tentative D call: TRBD1 (5 bases). This CDR3 is built from 13 residues. Germline V gene data show CDR1 as MDHEN and CDR2 as SYDVKM.

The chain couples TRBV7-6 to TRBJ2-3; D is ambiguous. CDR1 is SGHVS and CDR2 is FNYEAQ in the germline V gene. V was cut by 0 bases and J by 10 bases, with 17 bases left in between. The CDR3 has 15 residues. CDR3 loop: CASSLALGGHSPQYF. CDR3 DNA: TGTGCCAGCAGCTTAGCGTTAGGTGGGCATAGTCCGCAGTATTTT.

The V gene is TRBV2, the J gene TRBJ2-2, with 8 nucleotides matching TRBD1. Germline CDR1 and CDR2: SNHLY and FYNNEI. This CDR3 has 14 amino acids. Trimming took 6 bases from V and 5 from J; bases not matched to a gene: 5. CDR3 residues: CASRDRVGTGELFF. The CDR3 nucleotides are TGTGCCAGCAGGGACAGGGTGGGAACCGGGGAGCTGTTTTTT.

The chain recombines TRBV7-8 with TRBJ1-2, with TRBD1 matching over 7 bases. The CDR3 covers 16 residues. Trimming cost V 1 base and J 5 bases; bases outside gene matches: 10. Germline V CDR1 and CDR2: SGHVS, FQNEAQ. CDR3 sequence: CASSLGGGRNAYGYTF. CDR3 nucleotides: TGTGCCAGCAGCTTAGGAGGGGGCAGGAATGCATATGGCTACACCTTC.

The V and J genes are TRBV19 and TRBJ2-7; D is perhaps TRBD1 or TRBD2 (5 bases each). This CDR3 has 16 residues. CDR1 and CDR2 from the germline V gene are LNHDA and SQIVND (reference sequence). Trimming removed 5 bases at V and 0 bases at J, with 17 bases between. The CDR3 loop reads CASSASGTVLSYEQYF. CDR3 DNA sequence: TGTGCCAGTAGTGCGTCCGGGACCGTACTCTCCTACGAGCAGTACTTC.

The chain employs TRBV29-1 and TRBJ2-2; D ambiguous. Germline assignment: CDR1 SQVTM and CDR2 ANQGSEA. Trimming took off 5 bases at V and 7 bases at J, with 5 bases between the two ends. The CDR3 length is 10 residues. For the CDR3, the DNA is TGCAGCGTTCACCACGGGGAGCTGTTTTTT. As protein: CSVHHGELFF.

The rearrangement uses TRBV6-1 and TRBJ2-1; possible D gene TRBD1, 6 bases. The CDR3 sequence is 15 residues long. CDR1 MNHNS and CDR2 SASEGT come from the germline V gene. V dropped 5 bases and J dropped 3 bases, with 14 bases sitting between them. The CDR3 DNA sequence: TGTGCCAGCAGTACAGGGATCCCGGGCTACAATGAGCAGTTCTTC. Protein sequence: CASSTGIPGYNEQFF.

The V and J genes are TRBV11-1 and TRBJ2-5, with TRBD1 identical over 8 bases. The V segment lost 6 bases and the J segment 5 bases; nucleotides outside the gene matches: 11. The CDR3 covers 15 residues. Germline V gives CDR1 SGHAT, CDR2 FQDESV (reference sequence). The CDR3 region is CASSSTGAPGETQYF. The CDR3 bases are TGTGCCAGCAGTTCGACAGGGGCCCCGGGGGAGACCCAGTACTTC.

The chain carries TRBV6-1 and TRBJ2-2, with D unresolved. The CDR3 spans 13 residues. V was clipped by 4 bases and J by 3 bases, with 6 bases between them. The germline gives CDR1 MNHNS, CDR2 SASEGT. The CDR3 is CASSVRYTGELFF. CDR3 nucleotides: TGTGCCAGCAGTGTCAGATACACCGGGGAGCTGTTTTTT.

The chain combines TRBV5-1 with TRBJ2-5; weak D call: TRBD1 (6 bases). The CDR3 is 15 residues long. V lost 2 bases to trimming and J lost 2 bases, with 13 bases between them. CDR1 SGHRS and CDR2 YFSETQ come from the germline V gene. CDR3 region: CASSFARDKQETQYF. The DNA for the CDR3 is TGCGCCAGCAGCTTTGCCAGGGACAAACAAGAGACCCAGTACTTC.

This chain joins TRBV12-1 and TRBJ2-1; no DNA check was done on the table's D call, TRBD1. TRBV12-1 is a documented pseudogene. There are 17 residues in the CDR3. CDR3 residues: CASSPSFGRVKKNEQFF. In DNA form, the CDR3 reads TGTGCCAGCAGCCCCAGTTTCGGCAGGGTAAAGAAAAATGAGCAGTTCTTC.

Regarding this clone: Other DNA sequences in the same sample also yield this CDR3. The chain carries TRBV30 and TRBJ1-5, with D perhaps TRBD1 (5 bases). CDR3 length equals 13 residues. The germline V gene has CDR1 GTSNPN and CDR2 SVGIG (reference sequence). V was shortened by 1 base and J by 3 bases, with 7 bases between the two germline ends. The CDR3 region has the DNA TGTGCCTGGAGTGGACAGAACAATCAGCCCCAGCATTTT. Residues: CAWSGQNNQPQHF.

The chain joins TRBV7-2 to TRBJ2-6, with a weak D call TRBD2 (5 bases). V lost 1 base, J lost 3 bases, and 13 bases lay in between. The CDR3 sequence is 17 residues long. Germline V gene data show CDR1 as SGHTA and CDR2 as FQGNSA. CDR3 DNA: TGTGCCAGCAGCTTAGTTTTAGGGAGCAGTGGGGCCAACGTCCTGACTTTC. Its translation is CASSLVLGSSGANVLTF.

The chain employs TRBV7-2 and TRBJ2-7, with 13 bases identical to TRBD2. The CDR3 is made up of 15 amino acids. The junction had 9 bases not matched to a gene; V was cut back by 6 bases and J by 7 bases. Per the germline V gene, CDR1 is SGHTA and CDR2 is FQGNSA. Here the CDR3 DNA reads TGTGCCAGCAGTCCTGGACTAGCGGGAGTAGGTGAGCAGTACTTC. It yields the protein CASSPGLAGVGEQYF.

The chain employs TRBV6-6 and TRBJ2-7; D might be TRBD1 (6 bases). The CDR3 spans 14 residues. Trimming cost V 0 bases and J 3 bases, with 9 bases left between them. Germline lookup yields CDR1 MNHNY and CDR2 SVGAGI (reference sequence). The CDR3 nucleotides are TGTGCCAGCAGTTACTCCGGACAGCACTACGAGCAGTACTTC. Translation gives CASSYSGQHYEQYF.

CDR3 DNA: TGTGCCAGCAGCTTAGATCATTCCGGAACAGATACGCAGTATTTT. It translates to CASSLDHSGTDTQYF. The chain couples TRBV11-2 to TRBJ2-3; no clear D. V lost 0 bases, J lost 3 bases, and 10 bases lay in between. CDR3 length: 15 amino acids. Germline CDR1 is SGHAT and CDR2 is FQNNGV.

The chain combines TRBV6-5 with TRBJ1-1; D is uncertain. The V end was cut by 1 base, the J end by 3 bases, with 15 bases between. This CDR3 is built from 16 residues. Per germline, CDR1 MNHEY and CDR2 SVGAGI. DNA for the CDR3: TGTGCCAGCAGTTACTTGCCCTTATCTGGGGACACTGAAGCTTTCTTT. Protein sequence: CASSYLPLSGDTEAFF.

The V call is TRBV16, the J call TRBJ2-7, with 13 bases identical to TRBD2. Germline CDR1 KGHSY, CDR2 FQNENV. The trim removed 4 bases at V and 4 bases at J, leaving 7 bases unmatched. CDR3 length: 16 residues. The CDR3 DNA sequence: TGTGCCAGCAGCCCACAGGGACTAGCGGGACTTTACGAGCAGTACTTC. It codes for CASSPQGLAGLYEQYF.

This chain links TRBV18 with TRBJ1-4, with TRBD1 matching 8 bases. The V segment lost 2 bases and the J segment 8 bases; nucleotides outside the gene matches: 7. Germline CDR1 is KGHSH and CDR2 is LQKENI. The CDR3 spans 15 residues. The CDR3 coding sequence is TGTGCCAGCTCACCAAGGACAGGGTCAGGGGAAAAACTGTTTTTT. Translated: CASSPRTGSGEKLFF.

CDR3: CASSIHRGSIYEQYF. Written as DNA, the CDR3 is TGTGCCAGCAGCATCCACAGGGGGAGTATCTACGAGCAGTACTTC. The J gene is TRBJ2-7, the V gene TRBV7-9; 8 bases match TRBD1. The CDR3 has 15 residues. V trimming: 5 bases; J trimming: 3 bases; junction bases outside the gene matches: 9. Germline values: CDR1 SEHNR, CDR2 FQNEAQ (reference sequence).

The CDR3 protein is CASSQVGARRLQGEQFF. DNA of the CDR3: TGCGCCAGCAGCCAAGTGGGGGCGAGGAGGCTACAGGGTGAGCAGTTCTTC. The chain employs TRBV4-1 and TRBJ2-1; tentatively, D is TRBD1 (6 bases). Trimming stripped 1 base from V and 9 bases from J, with 22 bases between. Germline assignment: CDR1 MGHRA and CDR2 YSYEKL. The CDR3 is 17 amino acids.

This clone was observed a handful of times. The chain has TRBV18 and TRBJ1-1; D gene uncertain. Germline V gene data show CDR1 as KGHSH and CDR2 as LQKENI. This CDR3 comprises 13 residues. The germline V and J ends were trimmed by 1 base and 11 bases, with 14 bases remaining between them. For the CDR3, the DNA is TGTGCCAGCTCACCACTAGATTCTACCGGGGCTTTCTTT. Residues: CASSPLDSTGAFF. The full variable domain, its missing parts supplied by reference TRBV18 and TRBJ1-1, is NAGVMQNPRHLVRRRGQEARLRCSPMKGHSHVYWYRQLPEEGLKFMVYLQKENIIDESGMPKERFSAEFPKEGPSILRIQQVVRGDSAAYFCASSPLDSTGAFFGQGTRLTVV.

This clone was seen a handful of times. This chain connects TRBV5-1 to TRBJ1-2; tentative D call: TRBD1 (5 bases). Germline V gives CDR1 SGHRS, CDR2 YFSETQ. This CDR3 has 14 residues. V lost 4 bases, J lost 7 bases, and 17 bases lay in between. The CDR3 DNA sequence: TGCGCCAGCAGCCCGGGAGGCAGGGCCATTGGCTACACCTTC. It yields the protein CASSPGGRAIGYTF.

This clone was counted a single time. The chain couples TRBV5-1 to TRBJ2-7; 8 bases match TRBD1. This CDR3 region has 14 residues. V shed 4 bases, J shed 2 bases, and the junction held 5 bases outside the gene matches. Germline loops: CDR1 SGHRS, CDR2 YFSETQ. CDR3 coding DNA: TGCGCCAGCAGCCACGGACAGGGTGCCTACGAGCAGTACTTC. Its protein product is CASSHGQGAYEQYF.

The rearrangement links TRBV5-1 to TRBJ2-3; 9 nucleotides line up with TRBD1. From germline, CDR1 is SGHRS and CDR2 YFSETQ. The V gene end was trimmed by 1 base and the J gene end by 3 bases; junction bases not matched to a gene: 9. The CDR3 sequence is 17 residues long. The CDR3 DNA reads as TGCGCCAGCAGCTTGACGAGGGGACAGGGAGGGACAGATACGCAGTATTTT. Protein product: CASSLTRGQGGTDTQYF.

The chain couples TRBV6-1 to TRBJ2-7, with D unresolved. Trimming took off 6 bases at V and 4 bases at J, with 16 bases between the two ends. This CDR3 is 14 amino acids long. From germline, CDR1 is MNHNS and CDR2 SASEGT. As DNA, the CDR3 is TGTGCCAGCAGCCAAAACCTCGAAGGGTACGAGCAGTACTTC. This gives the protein CASSQNLEGYEQYF.